This passage covers 16 T cell receptor beta chains from one sample sequenced in a study of blood T cell repertoires in COVID-19. Sequencing was performed with immunoSEQ multiplex PCR; in TCRdb, only in-frame clones are kept and a portion is missing. The profile shows 250,000 or so clones, 80% to 90% of them singletons. The specimen was peripheral blood. These receptors all stem from a woman aged 25 to 39 with active or convalescent COVID-19.

The chain uses TRBV5-4 and TRBJ1-1, with D possibly TRBD1 on 6 matching bases. This CDR3 region has 15 residues. Germline assignment: CDR1 SGHNT and CDR2 YYREEE (reference sequence). Trimming pared 3 bases from V and 1 base from J, leaving 13 bases between. The CDR3 DNA reads as TGTGCCAGCAGCTCCAGGGGCCTAGGGAACACTGAAGCTTTCTTT. It yields the protein CASSSRGLGNTEAFF. The complete variable domain, with remaining parts taken from reference TRBV5-4 and TRBJ1-1, reads ETGVTQSPTHLIKTRGQQVTLRCSSQSGHNTVSWYQQALGQGPQFIFQYYREEENGRGNFPPRFSGLQFPNYSSELNVNALELDDSALYLCASSSRGLGNTEAFFGQGTRLTVV.

The chain recombines TRBV23-1 with TRBJ2-5, with a weak D call TRBD2 (5 bases). TRBV23-1 is filed as an ORF, its function uncertain. The CDR3 is made up of 15 amino acids. Trimming shortened V by 6 bases and J by 0 bases, and 14 bases separated the two germline ends. This CDR3 is CASRPVDWHQETQYF. The CDR3 DNA reads TGCGCCAGCAGACCAGTGGACTGGCACCAAGAGACCCAGTACTTC.

The genes are TRBV4-2 and TRBJ1-1; TRBD1 is a possible D gene (5 bases). Germline V gives CDR1 LGHNA, CDR2 YNFKEQ. The CDR3 runs 15 residues. V was cut by 4 bases and J by 1 base, with 13 bases left in between. CDR3 loop: CASSLPQGANTEAFF. CDR3 bases: TGTGCCAGCAGCCTCCCTCAGGGCGCGAACACTGAAGCTTTCTTT.

V gene TRBV10-3 combines with J gene TRBJ2-7; no clear D gene. Germline CDR1 is ENHRY and CDR2 is SYGVKD. This CDR3 spans 15 amino acids. V was clipped by 3 bases and J by 2 bases, with 14 bases between them. The CDR3 protein is CAISEEVRSTYEQYF. The CDR3 DNA follows: TGTGCCATCAGTGAAGAGGTACGTTCCACCTACGAGCAGTACTTC.

This chain uses TRBV1 with TRBJ2-1; no DNA check was done on the table's D call, TRBD2. TRBV1 is given as a pseudogene. This CDR3 has 13 amino acids. The CDR3 spells CTSSWLGADEQFF. The CDR3 coding sequence is TGCACCAGCTCGTGGCTGGGTGCGGATGAGCAGTTCTTC.

The rearrangement links TRBV11-1 to TRBJ2-3, with 9 bases that match TRBD1. J gave up 2 bases and V 1 base, and 1 base lay outside the gene matches. The CDR3 covers 15 residues. The germline V gene has CDR1 SGHAT and CDR2 FQDESV (reference sequence). CDR3 sequence: CASSLGTGDTDTQYF. CDR3 nucleotide sequence: TGTGCCAGCAGCTTAGGGACAGGGGACACAGATACGCAGTATTTT.

The chain is built from TRBV19 and TRBJ1-5; perhaps TRBD1 as D (6 bases). V gave up 4 bases and J gave up 1 base, with 8 bases separating them. The CDR3 runs to 14 residues. From germline, CDR1 is LNHDA and CDR2 SQIVND (reference sequence). The chain's CDR3 is CASSNRVSNQPQHF. The CDR3 DNA reads as TGTGCCAGTAGTAACAGGGTGAGCAATCAGCCCCAGCATTTT.

This chain uses TRBV24-1 with TRBJ2-7, with 7 bases lining up with TRBD1. CDR1 and CDR2 (germline): KGHDR, SFDVKD. V shed 4 bases and J 6 bases; nucleotides not matched to a gene: 5. This CDR3 has 13 amino acids. CDR3 region: CATSDHTGAEQYF. The CDR3 region has the DNA TGTGCCACCAGTGACCACACAGGGGCCGAGCAGTACTTC.

The rearrangement links TRBV19 to TRBJ1-3; 11 positions agree with TRBD1. The CDR3 is made up of 14 amino acids. J gave up 5 bases and V 6 bases, and 3 bases lay outside the gene matches. The V gene's germline CDR1 is LNHDA and CDR2 SQIVND (reference sequence). The CDR3 DNA reads TGTGCCAGTAGGATGGACAGGGGGCGAAACACCATATATTTT. Translated, it gives CASRMDRGRNTIYF.

The rearrangement links TRBV12-3 or TRBV12-4 to TRBJ1-2; D gene unclear. The CDR3 length is 12 residues. CDR3 nucleotides: TGTGCGTCCAGTTTGAATACGGGTGGCTACACCTTC. This sequence encodes CASSLNTGGYTF.

The V and J genes are TRBV28 and TRBJ2-7, with TRBD1 matching 10 bases. J lost 5 bases, V lost 5 bases, and 9 bases had no gene match. Germline V CDR1 and CDR2: MDHEN, SYDVKM. CDR3 length equals 15 residues. As DNA, the CDR3 is TGTGCCAGCAGTATCCCCGGGACAGGGGTCCACGAGCAGTACTTC. It is translated as CASSIPGTGVHEQYF.

V usage is TRBV11-2 and J usage is TRBJ2-6; tentatively, D is TRBD2 (5 bases). The V gene lost 8 bases and the J gene lost 0 bases, with 14 bases spanning the gap. The CDR3 is 16 residues long. Germline V gene lookup returns CDR1 SGHAT and CDR2 FQNNGV. The CDR3 nucleotides read TGTGCCAGCGCCCCCCGCGGGTTCTCTGGGGCCAACGTCCTGACTTTC. It specifies CASAPRGFSGANVLTF.

The chain joins TRBV6-1 to TRBJ2-1; 8 nucleotides align to TRBD1. In germline, CDR1 is MNHNS, CDR2 SASEGT. The CDR3 contains 11 residues. The V gene end was trimmed by 1 base and the J gene end by 15 bases; junction bases not matched to a gene: 2. The CDR3 DNA reads TGTGCCAGCAGTGAAGGACAGGGGAGGTTCTTC. Its protein product is CASSEGQGRFF.

CDR3 nucleotides: TGTGCCAGCAGCTTAGCGTTGTCAGGGGAAGATTCACCCCTCCACTTT. It yields the protein CASSLALSGEDSPLHF. The chain joins TRBV7-8 to TRBJ1-6; TRBD1 is a possible D gene (6 bases). Trimming pared 0 bases from V and 8 bases from J, leaving 14 bases between. Germline V gene sequence: CDR1 SGHVS, CDR2 FQNEAQ. The CDR3 covers 16 residues. Full variable domain (outside the CDR3, taken from reference TRBV7-8 and TRBJ1-6): GAGVSQSPRYKVAKRGQDVALRCDPISGHVSLFWYQQALGQGPEFLTYFQNEAQLDKSGLPSDRFFAERPEGSVSTLKIQRTQQEDSAVYLCASSLALSGEDSPLHFGNGTRLTVT.

This clone was seen a single time. The chain is built from TRBV5-5 and TRBJ2-5; TRBD2 is a possible D gene (5 bases). The V gene lost 2 bases and the J gene lost 7 bases, with 18 bases spanning the gap. Per germline, CDR1 SGHKS and CDR2 YYEKEE (reference sequence). The CDR3 spans 15 residues. The CDR3 is CASSFGPPGEGTQYF. DNA of the CDR3: TGTGCCAGCAGCTTCGGACCCCCAGGAGAGGGGACCCAGTACTTC.

The J gene is TRBJ2-2, the V gene TRBV30; D might be TRBD2 (5 bases). The CDR3 is 15 residues long. V dropped 3 bases and J dropped 5 bases, with 16 bases sitting between them. Germline V gives CDR1 GTSNPN, CDR2 SVGIG (reference sequence). This chain's CDR3 is CAWSLVRERTGELFF. The CDR3 nucleotides read TGTGCCTGGAGCCTGGTAAGGGAGAGGACCGGGGAGCTGTTTTTT.